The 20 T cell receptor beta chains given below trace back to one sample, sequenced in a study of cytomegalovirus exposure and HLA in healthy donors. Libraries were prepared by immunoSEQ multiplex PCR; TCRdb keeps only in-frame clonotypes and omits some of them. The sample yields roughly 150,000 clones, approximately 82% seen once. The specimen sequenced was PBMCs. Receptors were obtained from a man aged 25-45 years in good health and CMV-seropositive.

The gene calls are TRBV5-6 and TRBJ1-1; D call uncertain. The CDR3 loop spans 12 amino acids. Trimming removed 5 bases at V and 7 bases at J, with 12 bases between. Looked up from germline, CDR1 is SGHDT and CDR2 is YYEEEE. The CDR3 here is CASSRQDYEAFF. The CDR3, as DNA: TGTGCCAGCAGTAGACAAGACTATGAAGCTTTCTTT.

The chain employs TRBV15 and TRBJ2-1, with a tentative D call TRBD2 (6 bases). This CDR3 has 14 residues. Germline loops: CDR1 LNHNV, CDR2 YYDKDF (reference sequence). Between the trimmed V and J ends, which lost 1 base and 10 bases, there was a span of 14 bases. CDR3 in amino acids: CATSRGGTPDEQFF. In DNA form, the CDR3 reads TGTGCCACCAGCAGAGGCGGGACCCCCGACGAGCAGTTCTTC.

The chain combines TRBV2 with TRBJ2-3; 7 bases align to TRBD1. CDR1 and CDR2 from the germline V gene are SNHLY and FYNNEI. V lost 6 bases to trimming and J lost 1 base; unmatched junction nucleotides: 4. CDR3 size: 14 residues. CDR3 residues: CASRLTGGTDTQYF. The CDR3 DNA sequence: TGTGCCAGCAGGTTAACAGGGGGCACAGATACGCAGTATTTT.

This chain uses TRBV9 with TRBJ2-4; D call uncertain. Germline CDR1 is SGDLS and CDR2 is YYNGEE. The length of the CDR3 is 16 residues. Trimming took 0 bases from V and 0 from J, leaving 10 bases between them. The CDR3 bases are TGTGCCAGCAGCGTAGGAGGCGGCGGAGCCAAAAACATTCAGTACTTC. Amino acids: CASSVGGGGAKNIQYF.

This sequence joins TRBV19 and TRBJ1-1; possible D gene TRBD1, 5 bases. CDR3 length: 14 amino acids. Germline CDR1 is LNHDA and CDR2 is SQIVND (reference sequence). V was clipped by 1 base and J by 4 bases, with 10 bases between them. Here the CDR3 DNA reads TGTGCCAGTAGTATAGCAGGGAGGGGCACTGAAGCTTTCTTT. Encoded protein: CASSIAGRGTEAFF.

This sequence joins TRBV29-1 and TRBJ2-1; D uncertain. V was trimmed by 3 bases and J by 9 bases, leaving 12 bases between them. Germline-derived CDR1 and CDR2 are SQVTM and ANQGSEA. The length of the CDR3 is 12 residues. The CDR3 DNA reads TGCAGCGTTGACGAGGTAGTGAGTGAGCAGTTCTTC. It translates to CSVDEVVSEQFF.

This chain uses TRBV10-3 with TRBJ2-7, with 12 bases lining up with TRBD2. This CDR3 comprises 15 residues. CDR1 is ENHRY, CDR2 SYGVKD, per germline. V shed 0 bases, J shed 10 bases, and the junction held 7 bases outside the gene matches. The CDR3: CAISESGLAGRAQYF. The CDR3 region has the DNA TGTGCCATCAGTGAGTCAGGACTAGCGGGAAGGGCCCAGTACTTC.

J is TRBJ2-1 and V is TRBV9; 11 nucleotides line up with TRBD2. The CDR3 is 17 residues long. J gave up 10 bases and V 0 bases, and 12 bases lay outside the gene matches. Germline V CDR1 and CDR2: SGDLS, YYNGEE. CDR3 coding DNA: TGTGCCAGCAGCGTAGGGACACTAGCGGGGGCCTTACGGGAGCAGTTCTTC. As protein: CASSVGTLAGALREQFF.

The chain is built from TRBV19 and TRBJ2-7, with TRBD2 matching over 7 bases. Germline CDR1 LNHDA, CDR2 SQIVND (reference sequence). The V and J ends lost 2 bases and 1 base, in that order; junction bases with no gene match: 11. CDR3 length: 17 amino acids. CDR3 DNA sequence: TGTGCCAGTAGTATAACGGCTAGCGGAGGGATTTCCTACGAGCAGTACTTC. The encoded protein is CASSITASGGISYEQYF.

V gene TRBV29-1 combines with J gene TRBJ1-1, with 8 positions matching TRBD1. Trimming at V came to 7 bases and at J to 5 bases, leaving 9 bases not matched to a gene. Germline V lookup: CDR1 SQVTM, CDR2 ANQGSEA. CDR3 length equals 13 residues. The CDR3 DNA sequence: TGCAGCGCCGAAGGACAGGGAGGAACTGAAGCTTTCTTT. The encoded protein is CSAEGQGGTEAFF.

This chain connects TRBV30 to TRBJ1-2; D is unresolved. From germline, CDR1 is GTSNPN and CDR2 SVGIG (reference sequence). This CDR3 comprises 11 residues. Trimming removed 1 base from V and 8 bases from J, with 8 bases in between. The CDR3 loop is CAWSGQSGYTF. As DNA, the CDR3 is TGTGCCTGGAGTGGCCAGTCGGGCTACACCTTC. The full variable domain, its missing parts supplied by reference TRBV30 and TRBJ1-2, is SQTIHQWPATLVQPVGSPLSLECTVEGTSNPNLYWYRQAAGRGLQLLFYSVGIGQISSEVPQNLSASRPQDRQFILSSKKLLLSDSGFYLCAWSGQSGYTFGSGTRLTVV.

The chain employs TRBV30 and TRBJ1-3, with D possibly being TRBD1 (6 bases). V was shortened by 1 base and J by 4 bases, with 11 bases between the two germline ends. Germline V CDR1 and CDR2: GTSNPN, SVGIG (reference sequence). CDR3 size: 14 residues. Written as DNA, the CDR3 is TGTGCCTGGAGTGACAGGGTGCAGGGAAACACCATATATTTT. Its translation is CAWSDRVQGNTIYF. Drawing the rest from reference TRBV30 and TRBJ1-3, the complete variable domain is SQTIHQWPATLVQPVGSPLSLECTVEGTSNPNLYWYRQAAGRGLQLLFYSVGIGQISSEVPQNLSASRPQDRQFILSSKKLLLSDSGFYLCAWSDRVQGNTIYFGEGSWLTVV.

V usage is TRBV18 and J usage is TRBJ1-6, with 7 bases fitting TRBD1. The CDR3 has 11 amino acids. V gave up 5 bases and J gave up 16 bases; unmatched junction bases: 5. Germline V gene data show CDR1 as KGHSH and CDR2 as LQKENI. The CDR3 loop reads CASSGQENLHF. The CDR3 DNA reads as TGTGCCAGCTCAGGACAGGAAAATCTCCACTTT.

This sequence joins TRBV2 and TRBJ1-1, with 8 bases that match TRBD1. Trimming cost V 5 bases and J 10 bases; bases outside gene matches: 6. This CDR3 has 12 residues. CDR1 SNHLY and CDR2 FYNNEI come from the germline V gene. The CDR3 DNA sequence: TGTGCCAGCAGTCGTGACAGGGGCGGAGCTTTCTTT. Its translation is CASSRDRGGAFF.

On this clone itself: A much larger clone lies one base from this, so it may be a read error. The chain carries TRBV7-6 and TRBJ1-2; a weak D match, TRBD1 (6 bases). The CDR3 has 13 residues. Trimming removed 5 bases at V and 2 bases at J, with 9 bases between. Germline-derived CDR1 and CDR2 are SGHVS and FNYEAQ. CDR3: CASSRDNNYGYTF. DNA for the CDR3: TGTGCCAGCAGCCGGGACAACAACTATGGCTACACCTTC.

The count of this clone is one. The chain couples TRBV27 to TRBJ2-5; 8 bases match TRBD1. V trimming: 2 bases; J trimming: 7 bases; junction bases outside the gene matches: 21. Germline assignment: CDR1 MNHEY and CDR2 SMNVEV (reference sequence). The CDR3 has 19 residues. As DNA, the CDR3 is TGTGCCAGCAGTTTAGGATGGGACATGCAGGGGGCCGGTTTAAGGACCCAGTACTTC. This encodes CASSLGWDMQGAGLRTQYF.

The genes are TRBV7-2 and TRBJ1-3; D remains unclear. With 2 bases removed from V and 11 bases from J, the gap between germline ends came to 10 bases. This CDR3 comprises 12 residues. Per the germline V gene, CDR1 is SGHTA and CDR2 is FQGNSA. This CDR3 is CASSLLLEPIYF. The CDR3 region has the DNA TGTGCCAGCAGCTTACTACTAGAACCCATATATTTT.

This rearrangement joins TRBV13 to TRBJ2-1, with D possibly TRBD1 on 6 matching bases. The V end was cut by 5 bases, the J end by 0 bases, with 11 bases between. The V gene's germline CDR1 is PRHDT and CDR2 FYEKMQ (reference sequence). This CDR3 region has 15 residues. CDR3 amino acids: CASSLDRTSYNEQFF. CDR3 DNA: TGTGCCAGCAGCCTCGACAGGACCTCCTACAATGAGCAGTTCTTC. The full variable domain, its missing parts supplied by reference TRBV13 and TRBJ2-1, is AAGVIQSPRHLIKEKRETATLKCYPIPRHDTVYWYQQGPGQDPQFLISFYEKMQSDKGSIPDRFSAQQFSDYHSELNMSSLELGDSALYFCASSLDRTSYNEQFFGPGTRLTVL.

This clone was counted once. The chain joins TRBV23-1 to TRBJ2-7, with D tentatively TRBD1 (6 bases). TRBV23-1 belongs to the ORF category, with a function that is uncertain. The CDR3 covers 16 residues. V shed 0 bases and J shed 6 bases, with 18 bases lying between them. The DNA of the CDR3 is TGCGCCAGCAGTCAATCGTCAGGGGACGGTCTCTGCGAGCAGTACTTC. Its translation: CASSQSSGDGLCEQYF.

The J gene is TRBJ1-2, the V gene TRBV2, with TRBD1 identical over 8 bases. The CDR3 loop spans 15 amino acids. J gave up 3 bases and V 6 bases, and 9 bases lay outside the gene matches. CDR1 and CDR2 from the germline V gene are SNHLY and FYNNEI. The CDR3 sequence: CASRATGVGHYGYTF. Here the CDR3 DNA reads TGTGCCAGCAGGGCGACAGGGGTGGGCCACTATGGCTACACCTTC.